This section outlines one TCR beta chain sequence together with its context. The target of this receptor is not known. Base qualities are missing; no much larger clone stands one base away. This record belongs to a study of T cells in tumors after PD-1 blockade (dated by TCRdb to the late 2010s). Regarding the study in general: Patients with prior checkpoint blockade, systemic immunosuppressant use, or recent radiotherapy or other anti-cancer therapy within 4 weeks were excluded. Patients received pembrolizumab 200 mg every 3 weeks or cemiplimab 350 mg every 2 weeks. RECIST version 1.1 was the standard used to evaluate clinical response. On average, tumor samples yielded 20,000 to 30,000 TCR templates (range about 550-100,000) and approximately 6,000 unique clonotypes, roughly 21-fold deeper than single-cell TCR sequencing. Paired single-cell RNA and TCR sequencing was performed on site-matched tumors from BCC or SCC patients before and after anti-PD-1 therapy. While on anti-PD-1 treatment, some of the patients also continued taking daily vismodegib 150 mg. Study-level results and caveats: Clonal replacement was observed only between pre- and post-treatment samples and not between two pre-treatment samples, a pattern that was regarded as arguing against biopsy timing or location artifacts. Around 45% of tumor TCR clonotypes were detected in blood, and some novel exhausted tumor clones were observed in pre-treatment blood, which was taken as suggesting peripheral recruitment. Where the novel T cell clones came from was not determined, and possible sources could include lymphoid organs or rare unexpanded clones inside the tumor or in the tumor periphery. Exhausted CD8+ clones expanded after therapy were mostly novel clonotypes undetected pre-treatment, suggesting clonal replacement rather than reinvigoration of pre-existing clones. In squamous cell carcinoma, approximately 50% of expanded exhausted clones were novel, compared with around 29% of other expanded CD8+ clones.

The time point label on this specimen signifies: before anti-PD-1 therapy. The tumor biopsies were site-matched, meaning the biopsies were taken from the same primary tumor before and after PD-1 blockade. For bulk TCRbeta sequencing, genomic DNA was extracted from tumor biopsies or peripheral blood, and input amounts ranged from about 616 ng to 6,500 ng. To increase sensitivity for rare clonotypes compared with single-cell TCR sequencing, remaining biopsy material was subjected to bulk TCRbeta sequencing. All patients had histologically proven advanced or metastatic basal or squamous cell carcinoma and were poor candidates for surgical resection. The squamous cell carcinoma cohort comprised a few patients with serial tumor biopsies taken during anti-PD-1 treatment. Fresh biopsies came from the site of the primary tumor, and part of the tissue was kept in RNAlater for exome and bulk TCR sequencing.

The immunoSEQ platform was used to carry out deep TCRbeta sequencing. On the authors' methods: For further analysis, only productive rearrangements were exported out of the immunoSEQ Analyzer. Clones with significant expansion or contraction between timepoints were called with a two-sided binomial test at Bonferroni-corrected P below 0.01. T cell phenotypes were assigned to bulk TCRbeta clonotypes by matching to single-cell RNA+TCR-seq clones sharing the same TCRbeta sequence. Using bulk TCR sequencing data, clone enrichment in tumor was calculated by dividing a clone's tumor frequency by the same clone's PBMC frequency. TCRs were sorted with GLIPH into specificity groups, meaning clusters of distinct TCRs that share CDR3 motifs and likely recognize common antigens. TCRdb stores this immuneACCESS table with in-frame sequences only. Part of the clones is absent; in the studies checked, under half of the shortfall reflects unresolved V genes, and no reason is known for the rest. V, J and clone size are taken as reported in that table, and D and trimming were inferred from the DNA itself. The sample includes about 12,000 clones, with roughly 60% observed a single time. Together, the top ten hold under 30% of the sample.

Taken from cysteine to phenylalanine, the CDR3 has 12 residues. The DNA shown is the 36-base CDR3, in frame from base 1. Relative to germline, V is 3 bases shorter and J is 4 bases shorter, with 6 bases between their ends. CDR1 LNHDA and CDR2 SQIVND are derived from the germline V gene (reference sequence). In this chain, TRBV19 is recombined with TRBJ1-1; no D segment can be confidently identified. Sequencing was performed on tumor tissue, taken before anti-PD-1 treatment. The receptor comes from a human donor with cutaneous squamous cell carcinoma. This receptor has the CDR3 CASSIGPTEAFF. In nucleotide form, the sequence is TGTGCCAGTAGTATTGGTCCCACTGAAGCTTTCTTT.